These 21 T cell receptor beta chains were all obtained from the same sample, sequenced in a study of T cells after yellow fever vaccination. MiXCR was run by TCRdb on the 5' RACE reads, yielding one entry per CDR3 protein. This sample carries about 150,000 distinct CDR3 sequences, approximately 6.6% of them seen once, and the ten largest clones take more than 0.55%. Material: CD4+ T cells sorted from PBMCs, obtained 10 days after the yellow fever booster vaccination. Receptors originate from a man aged 25-45 years who received the YFV17D yellow fever vaccine.

The sample holds many counts of this clonotype. The rearrangement uses TRBV5-1 and TRBJ2-1, with 7 bases that match TRBD2. Trimming took 1 base from V and 8 from J; bases not matched to a gene: 9. Per the germline V gene, CDR1 is SGHRS and CDR2 is YFSETQ. The length of the CDR3 is 15 residues. CDR3 nucleotides: TGCGCCAGCAGCTTGCGGGGCGGGAGCTTGGATGAGCAGTTCTTC. It is translated as CASSLRGGSLDEQFF.

Many counts were recorded for this clonotype. V usage is TRBV7-9 and J usage is TRBJ1-2, with 7 bases aligning to TRBD1. Germline CDR1 reads SEHNR; CDR2 reads FQNEAQ (reference sequence). J lost 4 bases, V lost 5 bases, and 4 bases had no gene match. CDR3 length equals 13 residues. CDR3 residues: CASSPGQSYGYTF. The CDR3 DNA reads as TGTGCCAGCAGCCCGGGACAGAGCTATGGCTACACCTTC.

This clonotype was counted at least ten times. The chain has TRBV20-1 and TRBJ2-3; D assignment may be TRBD1 or TRBD2 (5 bases each). The CDR3 is 13 residues long. CDR1 and CDR2 (germline): DFQATT, SNEGSKA (reference sequence). Trimming left V 6 bases short and J 6 bases short, with 16 bases between. CDR3 amino acids: CSALSGGTDTQYF. The CDR3 DNA reads TGCAGTGCCCTTAGTGGGGGAACGGATACGCAGTATTTT.

The chain carries TRBV19 and TRBJ2-1; weak D call: TRBD1 (6 bases). V was pared by 6 bases and J by 4 bases, with 13 bases between. Germline values: CDR1 LNHDA, CDR2 SQIVND (reference sequence). The CDR3 runs 14 residues. The CDR3 spells CASSLQGMYNEQFF. The CDR3 nucleotides are TGTGCCAGTAGCCTCCAGGGGATGTACAATGAGCAGTTCTTC. The full variable domain, its missing parts supplied by reference TRBV19 and TRBJ2-1, is DGGITQSPKYLFRKEGQNVTLSCEQNLNHDAMYWYRQDPGQGLRLIYYSQIVNDFQKGDIAEGYSVSREKKESFPLTVTSAQKNPTAFYLCASSLQGMYNEQFFGPGTRLTVL.

This clonotype was counted at least ten times. The genes are TRBV10-2 and TRBJ2-5; 12 nucleotides agree with TRBD2. The CDR3 is made up of 14 amino acids. J lost 7 bases, V lost 7 bases, and 7 bases had no gene match. Germline assignment: CDR1 WSHSY and CDR2 SAAADI. The CDR3 loop reads CASTWTSGEGTQYF. CDR3 DNA: TGCGCCAGCACCTGGACTAGCGGGGAAGGGACCCAGTACTTC.

The chain uses TRBV20-1 and TRBJ1-1; weak D call: TRBD1 (5 bases). V was shortened by 4 bases and J by 5 bases, with 11 bases between the two germline ends. Germline loops: CDR1 DFQATT, CDR2 SNEGSKA (reference sequence). The CDR3 sequence is 12 residues long. For the CDR3, the DNA is TGCAGTGCTACGGGCGGGGGGACTGAAGCTTTCTTT. As protein: CSATGGGTEAFF.

This clonotype came up a few times. This chain uses TRBV20-1 with TRBJ2-5; 8 bases are a match to TRBD2. From germline, CDR1 is DFQATT and CDR2 SNEGSKA (reference sequence). The V and J ends lost 6 bases and 2 bases, in that order; junction bases with no gene match: 5. This CDR3 has 13 residues. CDR3 in amino acids: CSAKLAGQETQYF. The CDR3 nucleotides read TGCAGTGCCAAATTAGCGGGACAAGAGACCCAGTACTTC.

This clonotype was seen repeatedly, ten times or more. The V call is TRBV7-9, the J call TRBJ2-3; the D gene is possibly TRBD1 (6 bases). The CDR3 totals 16 residues. With 5 bases removed from V and 0 bases from J, the gap between germline ends came to 15 bases. Germline CDR1 is SEHNR and CDR2 is FQNEAQ (reference sequence). The CDR3 DNA follows: TGTGCCAGCAGCAGCTTGACAGGCGCTAGCACAGATACGCAGTATTTT. It specifies CASSSLTGASTDTQYF.

This clonotype was observed many times. This sequence joins TRBV7-7 and TRBJ1-4; D uncertain. Looked up from germline, CDR1 is SSHAT and CDR2 is FNYEAQ (reference sequence). V gave up 5 bases and J gave up 8 bases, with 12 bases separating them. CDR3 size: 13 residues. The CDR3 coding sequence is TGTGCCAGCAGCCTCCAGGAAGGGGAAAAACTGTTTTTT. This gives the protein CASSLQEGEKLFF.

CDR3: CASSPSLAYEQYF. The CDR3 DNA follows: TGTGCCAGCTCACCGAGTCTAGCCTACGAGCAGTACTTC. This chain uses TRBV18 with TRBJ2-7; no reliable D call. The CDR3 has 13 residues. V lost 3 bases to trimming and J lost 2 bases, with 8 bases between them. Per the germline V gene, CDR1 is KGHSH and CDR2 is LQKENI.

The rearrangement links TRBV12-3 or TRBV12-4 to TRBJ2-7; D is possibly TRBD1 (5 bases). V dropped 7 bases and J dropped 4 bases, with 11 bases sitting between them. The CDR3 has 12 amino acids. DNA of the CDR3: TGTGCCAGCACCAGACAGTCGTACGAGCAGTACTTC. This sequence encodes CASTRQSYEQYF.

The J gene is TRBJ2-1, the V gene TRBV4-1, with TRBD2 matching 10 bases. In germline, CDR1 is MGHRA, CDR2 YSYEKL. V trimming: 4 bases; J trimming: 4 bases; junction bases outside the gene matches: 4. CDR3 length: 15 amino acids. In DNA form, the CDR3 reads TGCGCCAGCAGCCGGACTAGCGGCAATTACAATGAGCAGTTCTTC. Amino acid sequence: CASSRTSGNYNEQFF.

This clonotype has ten or more counts. The rearrangement uses TRBV5-1 and TRBJ2-3; TRBD2 matches at 8 bases. Germline trimming cut 2 bases from V and 2 bases from J; bases unmatched to any gene: 7. This CDR3 has 16 amino acids. Germline V gives CDR1 SGHRS, CDR2 YFSETQ. DNA for the CDR3: TGCGCCAGCAGCTTCTTAGCGGGAACATCCACAGATACGCAGTATTTT. This translates into CASSFLAGTSTDTQYF.

The table lists this clonotype with many counts. J is TRBJ1-3 and V is TRBV20-1, with D hard to call. The germline V gene encodes CDR1 DFQATT and CDR2 SNEGSKA (reference sequence). The CDR3 covers 11 residues. V lost 7 bases and J lost 3, with 7 bases in between. CDR3 coding DNA: TGCAGTGGGGGTTATGGAAACACCATATATTTT. This codes for CSGGYGNTIYF.

This clonotype appeared many times. This rearrangement joins TRBV20-1 to TRBJ2-1; 12 bases match TRBD2. Trimming at V came to 0 bases and at J to 8 bases, leaving 14 bases not matched to a gene. The CDR3 loop spans 18 amino acids. From germline, CDR1 is DFQATT and CDR2 SNEGSKA (reference sequence). The CDR3 DNA sequence: TGCAGTGCTAGAGAAAAACTAGCGGGAGGTCCCCGGTGGGATGAGCAGTTCTTC. Its protein product is CSAREKLAGGPRWDEQFF.

This clonotype was observed at least ten times. J is TRBJ1-5 and V is TRBV7-2; D gene uncertain. Germline loops: CDR1 SGHTA, CDR2 FQGNSA. Trimming pared 9 bases from V and 7 bases from J, leaving 16 bases between. The CDR3 is 13 residues long. CDR3: CASALAYRQPQHF. The DNA of the CDR3 is TGTGCCAGTGCCTTAGCTTATAGGCAGCCCCAGCATTTT. Combining the CDR3 with reference TRBV7-2 and TRBJ1-5 gives the whole variable domain GAGVSQSPSNKVTEKGKDVELRCDPISGHTALYWYRQSLGQGLEFLIYFQGNSAPDKSGLPSDRFSAERTGGSVSTLTIQRTQQEDSAVYLCASALAYRQPQHFGDGTRLSIL.

This clonotype came up many times. The rearrangement joins TRBV20-1 to TRBJ2-2; 9 bases align to TRBD2. In germline, CDR1 is DFQATT, CDR2 SNEGSKA (reference sequence). With V trimmed by 6 bases and J by 6 bases, 8 bases remained unmatched. This CDR3 is 14 amino acids long. The CDR3 coding sequence is TGCAGTGCCCAAGAGCGGGAGGTCTCCGGGGAGCTGTTTTTT. Protein product: CSAQEREVSGELFF.

In its sample, this clonotype was seen a few times. The chain is built from TRBV7-8 and TRBJ2-7; D is possibly TRBD1 (6 bases). CDR1 is SGHVS and CDR2 is FQNEAQ in the germline V gene. The CDR3 spans 13 residues. Trimming removed 5 bases from V and 6 bases from J, with 14 bases in between. DNA of the CDR3: TGTGCCAGCAGCCCCGACAGGATCTCCGAGCAGTACTTC. It yields the protein CASSPDRISEQYF.

This clonotype was counted ten times or more. This chain links TRBV7-2 with TRBJ1-1, with 7 bases fitting TRBD1. CDR3 length equals 14 residues. The junction had 6 bases not matched to a gene; V was cut back by 3 bases and J by 5 bases. Germline V CDR1 and CDR2: SGHTA, FQGNSA. The CDR3 DNA follows: TGTGCCAGCAGCTTTGGGACAGCGGCTACTGAAGCTTTCTTT. It encodes CASSFGTAATEAFF.

Ten or more counts support this clonotype. The rearrangement uses TRBV20-1 and TRBJ2-7; 12 bases fit TRBD2. The CDR3 length is 15 residues. The J segment lost 3 bases and the V segment lost 0 bases, leaving 3 bases of the junction unmatched. The germline CDR1 and CDR2 sequences are DFQATT and SNEGSKA (reference sequence). The CDR3 DNA follows: TGCAGTGCTAGAGATCCGACTAGCGGGAGCTACGAGCAGTACTTC. It encodes CSARDPTSGSYEQYF.

This clonotype was counted many times. J is TRBJ2-7 and V is TRBV12-3 or TRBV12-4; D perhaps matches TRBD2 (5 bases). CDR3 size: 14 residues. V lost 3 bases to trimming and J lost 2 bases, with 11 bases between them. The CDR3 here is CASSFGLAAYEQYF. CDR3 coding DNA: TGTGCCAGCAGTTTTGGTCTAGCCGCCTACGAGCAGTACTTC.